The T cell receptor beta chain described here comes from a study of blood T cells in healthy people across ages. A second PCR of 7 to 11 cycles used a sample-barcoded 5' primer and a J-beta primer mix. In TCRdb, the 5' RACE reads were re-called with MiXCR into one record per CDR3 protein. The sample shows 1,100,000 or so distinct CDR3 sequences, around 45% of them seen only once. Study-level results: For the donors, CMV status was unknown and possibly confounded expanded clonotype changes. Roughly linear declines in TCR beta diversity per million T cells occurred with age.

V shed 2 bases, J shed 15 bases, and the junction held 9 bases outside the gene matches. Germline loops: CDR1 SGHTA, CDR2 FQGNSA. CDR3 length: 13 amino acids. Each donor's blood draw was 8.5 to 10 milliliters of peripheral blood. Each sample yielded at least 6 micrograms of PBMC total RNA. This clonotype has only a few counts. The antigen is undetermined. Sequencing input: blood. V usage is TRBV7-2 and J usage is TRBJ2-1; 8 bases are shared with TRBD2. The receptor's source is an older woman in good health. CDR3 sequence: CASSLRSGSALFF. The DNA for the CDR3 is TGTGCCAGCAGCTTAAGGAGCGGGAGCGCTTTGTTCTTC.